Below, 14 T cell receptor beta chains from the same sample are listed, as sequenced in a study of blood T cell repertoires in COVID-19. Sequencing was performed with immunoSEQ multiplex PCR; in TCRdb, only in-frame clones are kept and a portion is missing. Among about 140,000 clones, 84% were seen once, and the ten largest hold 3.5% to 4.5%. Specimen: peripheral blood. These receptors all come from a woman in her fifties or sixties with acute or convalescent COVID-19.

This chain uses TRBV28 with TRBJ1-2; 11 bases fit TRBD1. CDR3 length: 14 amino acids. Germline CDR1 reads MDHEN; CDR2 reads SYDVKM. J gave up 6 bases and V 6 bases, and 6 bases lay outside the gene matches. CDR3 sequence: CASRTGQGAHGYTF. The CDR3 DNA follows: TGTGCCAGCAGAACTGGACAGGGGGCGCATGGCTACACCTTC.

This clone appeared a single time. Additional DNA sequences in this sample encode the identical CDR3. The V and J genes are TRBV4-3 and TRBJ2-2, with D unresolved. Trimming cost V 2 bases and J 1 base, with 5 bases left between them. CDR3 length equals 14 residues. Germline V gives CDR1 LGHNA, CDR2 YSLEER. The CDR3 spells CASSQRGNTGELFF. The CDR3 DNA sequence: TGCGCCAGCAGCCAACGCGGGAACACCGGGGAGCTGTTTTTT.

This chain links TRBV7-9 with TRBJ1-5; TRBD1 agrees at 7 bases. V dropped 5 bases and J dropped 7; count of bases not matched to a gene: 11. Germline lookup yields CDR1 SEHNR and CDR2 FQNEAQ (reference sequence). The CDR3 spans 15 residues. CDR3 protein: CASSQMTGNNQPQHF. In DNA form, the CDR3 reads TGTGCCAGCAGCCAGATGACAGGGAATAACCAGCCCCAGCATTTT.

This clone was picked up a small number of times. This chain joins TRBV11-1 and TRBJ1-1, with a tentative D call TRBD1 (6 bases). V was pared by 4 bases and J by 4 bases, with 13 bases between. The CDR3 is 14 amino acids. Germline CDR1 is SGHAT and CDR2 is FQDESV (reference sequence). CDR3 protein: CASSYFEGGTEAFF. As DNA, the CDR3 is TGTGCCAGCAGCTATTTTGAAGGGGGCACTGAAGCTTTCTTT.

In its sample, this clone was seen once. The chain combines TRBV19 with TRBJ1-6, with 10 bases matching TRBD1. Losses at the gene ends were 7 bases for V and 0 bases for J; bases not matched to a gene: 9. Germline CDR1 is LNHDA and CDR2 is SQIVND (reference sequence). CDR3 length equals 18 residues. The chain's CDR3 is CASNADRGTSSYNSPLHF. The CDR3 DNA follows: TGTGCCAGTAACGCGGACAGGGGGACGAGCTCCTATAATTCACCCCTCCACTTT.

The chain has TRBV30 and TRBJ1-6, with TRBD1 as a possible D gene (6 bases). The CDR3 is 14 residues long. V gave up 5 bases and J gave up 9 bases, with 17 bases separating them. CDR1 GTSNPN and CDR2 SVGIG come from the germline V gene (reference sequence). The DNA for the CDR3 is TGTGCCTGGGGAGATACAGGGATCACTTCACCCCTCCACTTT. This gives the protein CAWGDTGITSPLHF. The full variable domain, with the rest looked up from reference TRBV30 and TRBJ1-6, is SQTIHQWPATLVQPVGSPLSLECTVEGTSNPNLYWYRQAAGRGLQLLFYSVGIGQISSEVPQNLSASRPQDRQFILSSKKLLLSDSGFYLCAWGDTGITSPLHFGNGTRLTVT.

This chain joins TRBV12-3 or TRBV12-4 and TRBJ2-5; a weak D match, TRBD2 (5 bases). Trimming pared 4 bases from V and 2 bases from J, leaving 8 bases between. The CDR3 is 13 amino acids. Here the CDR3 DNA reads TGTGCCAGCAGTTGGGCGGGTCAAGAGACCCAGTACTTC. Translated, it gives CASSWAGQETQYF.

CDR3: CASSGTGGAPNIQYF. The CDR3 coding sequence is TGTGCCAGCAGCGGGACAGGGGGCGCACCAAACATTCAGTACTTC. This sequence joins TRBV28 and TRBJ2-4; 12 bases map to TRBD1. The CDR3 sequence is 15 residues long. Germline V gives CDR1 MDHEN, CDR2 SYDVKM. The J segment lost 6 bases and the V segment lost 6 bases, leaving 6 bases of the junction unmatched.

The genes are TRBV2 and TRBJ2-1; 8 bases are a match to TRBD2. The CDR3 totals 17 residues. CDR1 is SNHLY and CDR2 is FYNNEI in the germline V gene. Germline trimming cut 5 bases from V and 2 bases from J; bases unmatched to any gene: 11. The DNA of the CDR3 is TGTGCCAGCAGTACCGAACTAGCGGATATAGCCTACAATGAGCAGTTCTTC. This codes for CASSTELADIAYNEQFF. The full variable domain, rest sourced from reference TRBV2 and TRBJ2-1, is EPEVTQTPSHQVTQMGQEVILRCVPISNHLYFYWYRQILGQKVEFLVSFYNNEISEKSEIFDDQFSVERPDGSNFTLKIRSTKLEDSAMYFCASSTELADIAYNEQFFGPGTRLTVL.

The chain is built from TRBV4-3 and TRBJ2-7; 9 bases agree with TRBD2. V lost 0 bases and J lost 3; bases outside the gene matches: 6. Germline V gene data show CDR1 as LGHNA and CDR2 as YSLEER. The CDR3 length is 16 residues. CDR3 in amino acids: CASSQDMREGFYEQYF. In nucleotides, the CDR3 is TGCGCCAGCAGCCAAGATATGCGGGAGGGTTTCTACGAGCAGTACTTC.

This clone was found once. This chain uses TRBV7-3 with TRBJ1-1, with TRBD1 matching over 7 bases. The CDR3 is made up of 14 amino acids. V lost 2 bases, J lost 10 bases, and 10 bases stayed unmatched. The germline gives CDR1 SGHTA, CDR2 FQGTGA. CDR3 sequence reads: CASSLRTGKEGAFF. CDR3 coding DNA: TGTGCCAGCAGCTTACGGACAGGAAAGGAGGGAGCTTTCTTT. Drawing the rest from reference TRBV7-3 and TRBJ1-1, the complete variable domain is GAGVSQTPSNKVTEKGKYVELRCDPISGHTALYWYRQSLGQGPEFLIYFQGTGAADDSGLPNDRFFAVRPEGSVSTLKIQRTERGDSAVYLCASSLRTGKEGAFFGQGTRLTVV.

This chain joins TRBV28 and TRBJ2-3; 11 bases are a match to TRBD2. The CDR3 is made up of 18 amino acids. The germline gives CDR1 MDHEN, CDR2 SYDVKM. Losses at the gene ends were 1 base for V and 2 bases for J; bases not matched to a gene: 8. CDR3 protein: CASSLSGLTSGDTDTQYF. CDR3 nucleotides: TGTGCCAGCAGTTTATCGGGGCTGACTAGCGGGGACACAGATACGCAGTATTTT.

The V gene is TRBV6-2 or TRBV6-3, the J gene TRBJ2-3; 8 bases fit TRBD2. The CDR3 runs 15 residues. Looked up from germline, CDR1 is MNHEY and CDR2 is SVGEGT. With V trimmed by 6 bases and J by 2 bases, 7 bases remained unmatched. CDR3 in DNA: TGTGCCAGCAGCCCACGCGGGAGGCTCACAGATACGCAGTATTTT. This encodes CASSPRGRLTDTQYF.

The DNA of the CDR3 is TGTGCCAGCAGCTCACAGGGGTTGGGTGAAAAACTGTTTTTT. It specifies CASSSQGLGEKLFF. The chain uses TRBV7-2 and TRBJ1-4; 7 nucleotides line up with TRBD1. CDR3 size: 14 residues. Losses at the gene ends were 4 bases for V and 7 bases for J; bases not matched to a gene: 6. The germline V gene has CDR1 SGHTA and CDR2 FQGNSA.